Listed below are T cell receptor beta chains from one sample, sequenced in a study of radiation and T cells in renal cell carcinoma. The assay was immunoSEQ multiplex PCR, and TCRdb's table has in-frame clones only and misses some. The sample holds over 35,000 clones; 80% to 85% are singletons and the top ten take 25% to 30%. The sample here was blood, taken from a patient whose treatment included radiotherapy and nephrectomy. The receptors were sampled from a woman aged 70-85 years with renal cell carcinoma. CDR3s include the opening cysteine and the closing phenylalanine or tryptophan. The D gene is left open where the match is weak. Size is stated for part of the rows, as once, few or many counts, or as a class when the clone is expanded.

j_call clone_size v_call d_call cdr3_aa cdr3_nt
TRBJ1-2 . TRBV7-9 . CASSLGPLGYTF TGTGCCAGCAGCTTAGGCCCGCTTGGCTACACCTTC
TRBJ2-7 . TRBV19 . CASSSGDGYEQYF TGTGCCAGTAGTTCGGGGGACGGCTACGAGCAGTACTTC
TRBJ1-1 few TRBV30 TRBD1 CAWSPSWDRADTEAFF TGTGCCTGGAGCCCTTCATGGGACAGGGCGGACACTGAAGCTTTCTTT
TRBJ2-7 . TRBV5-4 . CASSSADRSSYEQYF TGTGCCAGCAGCTCCGCGGACCGAAGCTCCTACGAGCAGTACTTC
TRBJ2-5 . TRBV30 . CAWRNPGGGETQYF TGTGCCTGGAGGAATCCCGGCGGGGGCGAGACCCAGTACTTC
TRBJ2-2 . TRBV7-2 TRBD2 CASSLVAAGDTGELFF TGTGCCAGCAGCTTAGTTGCAGCGGGAGATACCGGGGAGCTGTTTTTT
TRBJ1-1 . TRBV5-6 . CASSLVLYTPKAEAFF TGTGCCAGCAGCTTGGTTCTCTATACACCGAAAGCTGAAGCTTTCTTT
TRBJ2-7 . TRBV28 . CASSQRGRGLGSYEQYF TGTGCCAGCAGCCAAAGGGGGAGGGGGCTAGGGTCCTACGAGCAGTACTTC
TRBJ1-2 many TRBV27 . CASSLSGMGNYGYTF TGTGCCAGCAGTTTGAGTGGTATGGGTAACTATGGCTACACCTTC
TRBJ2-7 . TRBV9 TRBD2 CASSPREGSDEQYF TGTGCCAGCAGCCCACGGGAGGGCAGCGACGAGCAGTACTTC
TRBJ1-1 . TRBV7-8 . CASSPKNREGREAFF TGTGCCAGCAGCCCCAAAAACAGGGAAGGACGTGAAGCTTTCTTT